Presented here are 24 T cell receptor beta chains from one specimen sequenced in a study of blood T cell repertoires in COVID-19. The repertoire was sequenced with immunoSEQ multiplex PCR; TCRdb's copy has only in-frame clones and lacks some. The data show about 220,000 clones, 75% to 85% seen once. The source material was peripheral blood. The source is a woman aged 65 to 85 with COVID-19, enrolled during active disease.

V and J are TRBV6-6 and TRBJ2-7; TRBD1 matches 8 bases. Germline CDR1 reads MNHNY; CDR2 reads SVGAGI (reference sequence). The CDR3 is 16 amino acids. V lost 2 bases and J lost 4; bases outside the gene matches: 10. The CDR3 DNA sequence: TGTGCCAGCAGTTACACCCAGGGGGCGATTTTTTACGAGCAGTACTTC. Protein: CASSYTQGAIFYEQYF.

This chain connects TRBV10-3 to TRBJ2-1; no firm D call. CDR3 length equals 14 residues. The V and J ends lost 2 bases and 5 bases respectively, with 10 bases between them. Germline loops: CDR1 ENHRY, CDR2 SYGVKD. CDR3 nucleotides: TGTGCCATCAGTGAGAGGCTAGATAACAATGAGCAGTTCTTC. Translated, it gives CAISERLDNNEQFF.

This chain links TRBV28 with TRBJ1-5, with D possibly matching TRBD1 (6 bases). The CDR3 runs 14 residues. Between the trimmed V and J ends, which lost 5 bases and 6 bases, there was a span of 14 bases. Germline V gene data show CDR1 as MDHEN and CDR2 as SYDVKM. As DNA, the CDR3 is TGTGCCAGCAGTAGACAGGCGAAGGGTCAGCCCCAGCATTTT. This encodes CASSRQAKGQPQHF.

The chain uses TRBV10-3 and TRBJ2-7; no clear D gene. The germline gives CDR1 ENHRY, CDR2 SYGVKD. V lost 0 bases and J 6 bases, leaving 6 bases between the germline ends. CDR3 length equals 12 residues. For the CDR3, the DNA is TGTGCCATCAGTGAGTCGAGTCCCGAGCAGTACTTC. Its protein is CAISESSPEQYF.

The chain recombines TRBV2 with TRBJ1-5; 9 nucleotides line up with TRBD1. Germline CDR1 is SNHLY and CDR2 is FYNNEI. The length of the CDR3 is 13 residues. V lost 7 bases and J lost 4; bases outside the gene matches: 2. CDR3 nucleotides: TGTGCCAGCAAGGACAGGGGAAATCAGCCCCAGCATTTT. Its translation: CASKDRGNQPQHF.

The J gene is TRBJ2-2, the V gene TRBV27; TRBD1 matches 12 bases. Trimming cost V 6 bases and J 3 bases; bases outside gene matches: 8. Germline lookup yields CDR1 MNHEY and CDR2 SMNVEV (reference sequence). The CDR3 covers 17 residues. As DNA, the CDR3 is TGTGCCAGCAGATCGGGACAGGGGGCGCTTTACACCGGGGAGCTGTTTTTT. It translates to CASRSGQGALYTGELFF.

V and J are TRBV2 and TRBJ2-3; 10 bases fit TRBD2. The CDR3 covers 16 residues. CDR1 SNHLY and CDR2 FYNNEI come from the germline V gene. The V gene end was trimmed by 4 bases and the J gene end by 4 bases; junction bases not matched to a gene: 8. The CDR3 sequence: CASSAQLLAGSDTQYF. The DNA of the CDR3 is TGTGCCAGCAGTGCCCAATTACTAGCGGGATCAGATACGCAGTATTTT. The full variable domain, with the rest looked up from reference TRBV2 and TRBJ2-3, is EPEVTQTPSHQVTQMGQEVILRCVPISNHLYFYWYRQILGQKVEFLVSFYNNEISEKSEIFDDQFSVERPDGSNFTLKIRSTKLEDSAMYFCASSAQLLAGSDTQYFGPGTRLTVL.

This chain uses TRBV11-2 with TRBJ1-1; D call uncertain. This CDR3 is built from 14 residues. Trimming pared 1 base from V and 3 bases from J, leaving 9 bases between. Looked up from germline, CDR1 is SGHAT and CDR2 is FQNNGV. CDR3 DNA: TGTGCCAGCAGCTTAGGGGAGGGCTACACTGAAGCTTTCTTT. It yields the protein CASSLGEGYTEAFF.

CDR3 residues: CASSLAAGGSNEQFF. CDR3 DNA: TGTGCCAGCAGCTTAGCTGCGGGAGGGAGTAATGAGCAGTTCTTC. The chain recombines TRBV11-3 with TRBJ2-1; 9 nucleotides match TRBD2. This CDR3 region has 15 residues. CDR1 SGHNT and CDR2 YENEEA come from the germline V gene. The trim removed 1 base at V and 7 bases at J, leaving 5 bases unmatched.

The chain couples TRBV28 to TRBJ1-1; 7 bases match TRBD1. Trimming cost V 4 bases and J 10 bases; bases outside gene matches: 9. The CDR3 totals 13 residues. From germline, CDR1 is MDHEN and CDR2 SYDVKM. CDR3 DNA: TGTGCCAGCAGTTCCCCGACAGGGCTGGTAGCTTTCTTT. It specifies CASSSPTGLVAFF.

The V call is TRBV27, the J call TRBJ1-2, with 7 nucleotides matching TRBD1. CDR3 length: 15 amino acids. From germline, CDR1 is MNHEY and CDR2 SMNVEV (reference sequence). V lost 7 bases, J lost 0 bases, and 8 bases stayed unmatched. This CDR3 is CASMSRTGANYGYTF. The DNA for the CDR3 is TGTGCCAGCATGTCTCGAACAGGGGCTAACTATGGCTACACCTTC.

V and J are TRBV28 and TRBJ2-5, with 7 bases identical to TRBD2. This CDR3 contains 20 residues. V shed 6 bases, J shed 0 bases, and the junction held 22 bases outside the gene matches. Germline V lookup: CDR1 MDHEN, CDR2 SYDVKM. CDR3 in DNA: TGTGCCAGCAGGTACCACCGGGGTAGCGGGTCCCTCGCGTACCAAGAGACCCAGTACTTC. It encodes CASRYHRGSGSLAYQETQYF.

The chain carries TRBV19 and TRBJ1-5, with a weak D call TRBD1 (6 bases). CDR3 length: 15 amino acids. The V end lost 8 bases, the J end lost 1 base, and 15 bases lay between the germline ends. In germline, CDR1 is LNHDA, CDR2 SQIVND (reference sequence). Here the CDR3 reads CASSTGSGSNQPQHF. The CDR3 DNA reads TGTGCCAGTTCTACAGGGTCGGGAAGCAATCAGCCCCAGCATTTT.

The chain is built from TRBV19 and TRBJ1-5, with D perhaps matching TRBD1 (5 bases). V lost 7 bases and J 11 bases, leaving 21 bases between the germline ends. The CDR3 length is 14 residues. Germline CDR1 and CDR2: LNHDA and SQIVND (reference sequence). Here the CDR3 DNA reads TGTGCCAGTACCCCCCGGACACCCTTTGAAACCCAGCATTTT. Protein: CASTPRTPFETQHF.

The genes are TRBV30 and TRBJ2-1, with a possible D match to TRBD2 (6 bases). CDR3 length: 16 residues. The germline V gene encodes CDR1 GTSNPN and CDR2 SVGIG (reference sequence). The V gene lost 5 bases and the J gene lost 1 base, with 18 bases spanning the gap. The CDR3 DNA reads TGTGCCTGGCGAGAACTGGGGGGAAGGTCCTACAATGAGCAGTTCTTC. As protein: CAWRELGGRSYNEQFF.

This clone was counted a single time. The CDR3 sequence: CASSPEADTQYF. CDR3 nucleotide sequence: TGTGCCAGCAGCCCTGAGGCAGATACGCAGTATTTT. The chain carries TRBV7-8 and TRBJ2-3; no firm D call. CDR3 size: 12 residues. Germline V lookup: CDR1 SGHVS, CDR2 FQNEAQ. V shed 5 bases and J shed 4 bases, with 7 bases lying between them.

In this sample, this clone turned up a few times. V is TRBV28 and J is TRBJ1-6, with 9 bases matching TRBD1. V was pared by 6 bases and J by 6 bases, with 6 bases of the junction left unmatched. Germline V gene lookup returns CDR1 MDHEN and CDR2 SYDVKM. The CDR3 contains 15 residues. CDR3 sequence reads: CASRPKTGGNSPLHF. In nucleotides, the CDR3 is TGTGCCAGCAGACCGAAGACAGGGGGTAATTCACCCCTCCACTTT.

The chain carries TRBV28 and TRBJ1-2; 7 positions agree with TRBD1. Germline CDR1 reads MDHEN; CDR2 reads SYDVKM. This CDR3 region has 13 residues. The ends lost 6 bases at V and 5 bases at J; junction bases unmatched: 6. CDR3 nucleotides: TGTGCCAGCAGACCTACAGGGGAGTATGGCTACACCTTC. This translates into CASRPTGEYGYTF.

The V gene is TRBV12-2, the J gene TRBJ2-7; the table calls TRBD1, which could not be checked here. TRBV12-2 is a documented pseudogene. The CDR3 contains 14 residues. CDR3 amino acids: CASRLPTAHYEQYF. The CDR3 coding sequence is TGTGCAAGTCGCTTACCAACAGCTCACTACGAGCAGTACTTC.

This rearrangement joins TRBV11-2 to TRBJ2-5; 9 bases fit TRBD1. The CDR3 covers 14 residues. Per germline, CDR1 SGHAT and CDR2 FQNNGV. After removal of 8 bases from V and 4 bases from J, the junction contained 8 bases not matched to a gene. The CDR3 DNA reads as TGTGCCAGCCAAAAAAACAGGGGGCGAGAGACCCAGTACTTC. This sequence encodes CASQKNRGRETQYF.

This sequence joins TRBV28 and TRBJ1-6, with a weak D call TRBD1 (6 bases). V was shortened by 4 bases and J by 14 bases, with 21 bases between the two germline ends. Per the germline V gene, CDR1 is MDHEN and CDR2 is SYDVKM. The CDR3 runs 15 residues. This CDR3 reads CASSSATGVVSALHF. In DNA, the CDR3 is TGTGCCAGCAGTTCCGCGACAGGTGTAGTATCGGCCCTCCACTTT.

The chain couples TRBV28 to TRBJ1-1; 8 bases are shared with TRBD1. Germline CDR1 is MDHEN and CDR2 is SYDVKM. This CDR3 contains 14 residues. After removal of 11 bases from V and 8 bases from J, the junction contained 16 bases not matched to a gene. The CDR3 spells CAAFSGQADREAFF. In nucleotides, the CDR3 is TGTGCCGCATTTTCGGGACAGGCCGACCGGGAAGCTTTCTTT. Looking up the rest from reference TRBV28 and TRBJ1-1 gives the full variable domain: DVKVTQSSRYLVKRTGEKVFLECVQDMDHENMFWYRQDPGLGLRLIYFSYDVKMKEKGDIPEGYSVSREKKERFSLILESASTNQTSMYLCAAFSGQADREAFFGQGTRLTVV.

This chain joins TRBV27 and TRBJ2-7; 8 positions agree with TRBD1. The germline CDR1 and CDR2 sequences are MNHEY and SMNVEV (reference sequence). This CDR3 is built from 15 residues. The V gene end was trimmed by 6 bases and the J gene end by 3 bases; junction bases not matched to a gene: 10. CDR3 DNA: TGTGCCAGCAGACGCCAGGGGGCGGTGGGCTACGAGCAGTACTTC. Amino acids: CASRRQGAVGYEQYF.

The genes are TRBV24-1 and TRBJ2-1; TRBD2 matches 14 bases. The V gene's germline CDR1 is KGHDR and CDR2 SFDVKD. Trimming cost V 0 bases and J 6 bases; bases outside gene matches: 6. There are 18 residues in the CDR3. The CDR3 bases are TGTGCCACCAGTGATTTGGGACTAGCGGGAGGCCCCCTCAATGAGCAGTTCTTC. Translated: CATSDLGLAGGPLNEQFF.